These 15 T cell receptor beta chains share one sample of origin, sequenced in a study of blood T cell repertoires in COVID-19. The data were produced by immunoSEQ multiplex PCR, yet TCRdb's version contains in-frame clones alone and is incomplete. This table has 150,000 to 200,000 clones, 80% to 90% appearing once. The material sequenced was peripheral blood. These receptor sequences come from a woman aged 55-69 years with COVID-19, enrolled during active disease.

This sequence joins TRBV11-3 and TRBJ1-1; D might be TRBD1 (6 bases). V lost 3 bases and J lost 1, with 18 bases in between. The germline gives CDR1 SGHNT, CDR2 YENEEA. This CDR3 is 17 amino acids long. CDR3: CASSLIGGAEGNTEAFF. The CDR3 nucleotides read TGTGCCAGCAGCTTGATTGGGGGGGCGGAGGGGAACACTGAAGCTTTCTTT.

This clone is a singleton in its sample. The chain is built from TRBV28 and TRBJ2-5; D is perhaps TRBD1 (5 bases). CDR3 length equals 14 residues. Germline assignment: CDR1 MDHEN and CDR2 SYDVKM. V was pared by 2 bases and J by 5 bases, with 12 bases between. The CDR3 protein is CASSLKGRWETQYF. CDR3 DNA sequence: TGTGCCAGCAGTTTAAAGGGGCGGTGGGAGACCCAGTACTTC.

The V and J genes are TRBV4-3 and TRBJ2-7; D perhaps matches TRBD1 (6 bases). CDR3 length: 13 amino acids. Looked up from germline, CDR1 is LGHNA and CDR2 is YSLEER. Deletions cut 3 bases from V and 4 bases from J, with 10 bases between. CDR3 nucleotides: TGCGCCAGCAGCCAGCAACAGGGATACGAGCAGTACTTC. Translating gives CASSQQQGYEQYF.

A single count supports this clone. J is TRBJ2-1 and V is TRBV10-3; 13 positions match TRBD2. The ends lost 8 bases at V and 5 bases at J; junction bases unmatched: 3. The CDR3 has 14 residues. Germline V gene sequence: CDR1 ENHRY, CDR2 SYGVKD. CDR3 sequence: CAISGTSGDNEQFF. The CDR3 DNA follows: TGTGCCATCTCCGGGACTAGCGGGGACAATGAGCAGTTCTTC.

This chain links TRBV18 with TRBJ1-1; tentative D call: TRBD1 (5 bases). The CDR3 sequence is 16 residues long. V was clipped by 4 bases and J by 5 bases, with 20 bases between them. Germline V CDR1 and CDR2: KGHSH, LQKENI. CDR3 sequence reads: CASSRPTSAGRTEAFF. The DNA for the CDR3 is TGTGCCAGCTCACGCCCAACATCGGCAGGGCGGACTGAAGCTTTCTTT. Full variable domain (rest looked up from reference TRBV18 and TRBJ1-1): NAGVMQNPRHLVRRRGQEARLRCSPMKGHSHVYWYRQLPEEGLKFMVYLQKENIIDESGMPKERFSAEFPKEGPSILRIQQVVRGDSAAYFCASSRPTSAGRTEAFFGQGTRLTVV.

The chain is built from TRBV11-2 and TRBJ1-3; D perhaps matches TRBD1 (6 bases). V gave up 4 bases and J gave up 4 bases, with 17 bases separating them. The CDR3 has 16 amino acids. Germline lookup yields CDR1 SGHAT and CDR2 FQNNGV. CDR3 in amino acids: CASSSQRGIWGNTIYF. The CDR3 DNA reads TGTGCCAGCAGCTCACAAAGGGGGATATGGGGAAACACCATATATTTT.

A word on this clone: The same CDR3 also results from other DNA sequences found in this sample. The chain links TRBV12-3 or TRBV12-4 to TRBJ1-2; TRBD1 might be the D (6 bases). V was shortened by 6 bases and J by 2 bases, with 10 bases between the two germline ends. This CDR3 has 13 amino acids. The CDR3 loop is CASSLGQNYGYTF. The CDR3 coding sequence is TGTGCCAGCAGCCTAGGACAGAACTATGGCTACACCTTC.

As DNA, the CDR3 is TGTGCCAGTAGCCTTATCCGGGACAGGGATCAGCCCCAGCATTTT. Translating gives CASSLIRDRDQPQHF. The chain carries TRBV19 and TRBJ1-5, with TRBD1 identical over 9 bases. V lost 6 bases and J lost 5; bases outside the gene matches: 8. The CDR3 consists of 15 residues. CDR1 and CDR2 (germline): LNHDA, SQIVND (reference sequence).

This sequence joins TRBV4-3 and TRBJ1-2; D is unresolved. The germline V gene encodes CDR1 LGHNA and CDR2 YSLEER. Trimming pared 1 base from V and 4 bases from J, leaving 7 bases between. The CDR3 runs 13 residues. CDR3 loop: CASSQGYTYGYTF. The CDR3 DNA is TGCGCCAGCAGCCAAGGGTACACCTATGGCTACACCTTC.

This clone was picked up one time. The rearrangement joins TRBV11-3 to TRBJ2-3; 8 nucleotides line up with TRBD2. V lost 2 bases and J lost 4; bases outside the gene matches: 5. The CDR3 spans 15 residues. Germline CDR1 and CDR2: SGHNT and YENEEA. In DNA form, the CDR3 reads TGTGCCAGCAGCTTACGAGCGGGAGAATCAGATACGCAGTATTTT. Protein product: CASSLRAGESDTQYF.

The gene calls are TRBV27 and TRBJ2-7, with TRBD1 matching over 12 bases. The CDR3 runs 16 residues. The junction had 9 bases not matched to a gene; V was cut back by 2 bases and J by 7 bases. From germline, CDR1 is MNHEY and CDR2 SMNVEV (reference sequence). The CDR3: CASSLMVGQGAGEQYF. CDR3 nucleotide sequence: TGTGCCAGCAGTTTAATGGTGGGACAGGGGGCGGGAGAGCAGTACTTC.

Here the CDR3 DNA reads TGTGCCAGCAGGGGACTAGCCGCGGAGACCCAGTACTTC. Protein product: CASRGLAAETQYF. The rearrangement links TRBV19 to TRBJ2-5, with 9 nucleotides matching TRBD2. From germline, CDR1 is LNHDA and CDR2 SQIVND (reference sequence). V was clipped by 9 bases and J by 5 bases; unmatched bases: 7. CDR3 length equals 13 residues.

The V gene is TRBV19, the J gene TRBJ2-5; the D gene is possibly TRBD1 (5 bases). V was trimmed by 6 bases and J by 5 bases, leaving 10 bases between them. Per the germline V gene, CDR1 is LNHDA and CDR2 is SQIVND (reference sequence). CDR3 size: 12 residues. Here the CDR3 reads CASRRQGETQYF. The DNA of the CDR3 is TGTGCCAGTAGGCGGCAGGGCGAGACCCAGTACTTC.

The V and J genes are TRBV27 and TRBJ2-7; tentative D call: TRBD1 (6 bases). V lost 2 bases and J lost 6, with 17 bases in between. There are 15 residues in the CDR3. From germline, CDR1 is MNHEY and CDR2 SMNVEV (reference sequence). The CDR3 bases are TGTGCCAGCAGTTTAGGGAAAGGGGGAGTTTTCGAGCAGTACTTC. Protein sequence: CASSLGKGGVFEQYF.

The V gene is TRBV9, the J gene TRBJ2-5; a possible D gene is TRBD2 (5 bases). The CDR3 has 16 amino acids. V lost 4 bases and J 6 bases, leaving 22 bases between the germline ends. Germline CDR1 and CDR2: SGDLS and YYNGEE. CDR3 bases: TGTGCCAGCAGCCCCGATGGAGGACCTTGGATGAAGACCCAGTACTTC. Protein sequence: CASSPDGGPWMKTQYF.